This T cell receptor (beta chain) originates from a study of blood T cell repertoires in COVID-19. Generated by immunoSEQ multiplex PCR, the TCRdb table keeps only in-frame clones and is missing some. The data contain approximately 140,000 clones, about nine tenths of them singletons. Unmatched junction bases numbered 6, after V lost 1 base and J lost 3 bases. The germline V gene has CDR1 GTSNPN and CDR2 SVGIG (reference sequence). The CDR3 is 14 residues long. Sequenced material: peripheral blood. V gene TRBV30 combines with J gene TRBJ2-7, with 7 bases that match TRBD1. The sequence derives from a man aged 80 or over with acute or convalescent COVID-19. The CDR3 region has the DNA TGTGCCTGGAGTGGACAGGGTCCAAGCTACGAGCAGTACTTC. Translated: CAWSGQGPSYEQYF.